What follows is one T cell receptor beta chain and its context. Its antigen is as yet unknown. These data belong to a study of response to subunit inactivated influenza vaccine. From the RT-PCR reads, TCRdb called clonotypes with MiXCR, one entry per CDR3 protein. The sample has 500,000 to 600,000 distinct CDR3 sequences, 14% seen once. Study-wide results and caveats: The study's authors posited that every seasonal influenza vaccination enlists few new T cells.

V was cut by 6 bases and J by 5 bases, with 19 bases left in between. Germline V gives CDR1 SQVTM, CDR2 ANQGSEA. The CDR3 is 14 residues long. This sequence was found in a man aged 50 to 60 who received an inactivated influenza vaccine. The chain uses TRBV29-1 and TRBJ1-2, with D perhaps matching TRBD1 (5 bases). This specimen was PBMCs from blood, taken roughly 12 days after vaccination. CDR3 sequence: CSVGRDSRGYGYTF. CDR3 DNA: TGCAGCGTGGGCCGGGACTCACGGGGATATGGCTACACCTTC.